Here is one T cell receptor beta chain with its context. Its antigen is not known. Germline values: CDR1 SGDLS, CDR2 YYNGEE. This CDR3 has 13 amino acids. The trim removed 3 bases at V and 8 bases at J, leaving 1 base unmatched. This record comes from a study of cytomegalovirus exposure and HLA in healthy donors. Overall study context: Researchers found that approximately 85% of around 400 genotyped donors fell within the Caucasian-associated ancestry cluster. Regarding the study as a whole: The authors excluded some V segments, including TRBV6-2 and TRBV6-3, as indistinguishable.

The primer mix had 60 Vbeta and 13 Jbeta primers. Libraries were prepared by immunoSEQ multiplex PCR; TCRdb keeps only in-frame clonotypes and omits some of them. This sample carries approximately 69,000 clones, 66% of them seen once, and the ten largest clones take 20% to 25%. Sequencing input: PBMCs. This sequence originates from a middle-aged man in good health and CMV-seropositive. The V and J genes are TRBV9 and TRBJ1-4; 10 nucleotides agree with TRBD1. The CDR3: CASSGDRGEKLFF. The CDR3 nucleotides are TGTGCCAGCAGCGGGGACAGGGGAGAAAAACTGTTTTTT.